This TCR beta chain emerged from a study of cytomegalovirus exposure and HLA in healthy donors. Whole-study context: A previous analysis identified approximately 110 million unique TCR beta sequences derived from about 180 million T cells.

Worth noting for this clone: Its antigen is as yet unknown.

The PCR was carried out with 60 Vbeta primers and 13 Jbeta primers. Profiled with immunoSEQ multiplex PCR; TCRdb holds only in-frame clones, not every one. The sample table sets out 45,000 to 60,000 clones. Study conclusions and caveats: Segments of the TCR beta V type were, in most cases, productive about 90% or about 30% of the time in an earlier analysis. The investigators catalogued 164 TCR beta chains as cytomegalovirus-associated.

The TCR comes from a male donor in good health and CMV-seronegative. Sequenced sample: PBMCs.

The CDR3 spells CASTEMNTEAFF. For the CDR3, the DNA is TGTGCCAGCACGGAGATGAACACTGAAGCTTTCTTT. The chain uses TRBV28 and TRBJ1-1; D is uncertain. V shed 7 bases and J shed 0 bases, with 6 bases lying between them. The CDR3 runs to 12 residues. Looked up from germline, CDR1 is MDHEN and CDR2 is SYDVKM.